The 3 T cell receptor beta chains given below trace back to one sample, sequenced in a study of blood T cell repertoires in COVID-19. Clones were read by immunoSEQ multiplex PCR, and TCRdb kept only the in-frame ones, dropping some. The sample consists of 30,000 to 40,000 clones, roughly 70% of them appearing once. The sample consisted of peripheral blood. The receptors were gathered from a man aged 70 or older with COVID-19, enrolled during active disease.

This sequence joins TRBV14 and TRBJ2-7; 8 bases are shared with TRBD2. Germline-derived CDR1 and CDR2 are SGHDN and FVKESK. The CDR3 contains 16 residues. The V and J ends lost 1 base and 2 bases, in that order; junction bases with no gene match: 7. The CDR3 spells CASSQGFTSGTYEQYF. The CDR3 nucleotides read TGTGCCAGCAGCCAAGGTTTCACTAGCGGTACCTACGAGCAGTACTTC.

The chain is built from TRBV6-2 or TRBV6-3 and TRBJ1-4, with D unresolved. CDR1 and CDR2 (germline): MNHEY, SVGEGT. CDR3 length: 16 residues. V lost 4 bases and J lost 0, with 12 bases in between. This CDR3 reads CASSSPVYATNEKLFF. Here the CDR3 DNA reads TGTGCCAGCAGTTCCCCAGTATATGCAACTAATGAAAAACTGTTTTTT.

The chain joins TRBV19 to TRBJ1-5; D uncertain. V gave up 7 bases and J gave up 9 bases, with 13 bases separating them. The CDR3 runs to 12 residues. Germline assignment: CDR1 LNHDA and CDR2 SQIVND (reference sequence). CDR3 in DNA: TGTGCCAGTAAGGAACAGCACCTGCCCCAGCATTTT. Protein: CASKEQHLPQHF.